The 23 T cell receptor beta chains in this list originate from one sample, sequenced in a study of molecular identifiers for immune sequencing clone quantification (dated by TCRdb to 2017 to 2018). The library came from PCR. Instrument used: Illumina HiSeq 4000. Clones were called with MiXCR by TCRdb after fastp trimmed the public reads at Q25, and only in-frame beta chains were retained. Each CDR3 protein appears once, grouped with its most common genes and DNA. The sample includes about 60,000 distinct CDR3 sequences, with about 19% observed a single time. The top ten clones comprise 1.4% of the sample. Material: naive CD8+ T cells from blood, with Jurkat cell RNA spiked in. This specimen's cell subset or site label, interpreted: FACS-sorted CD8+CD4-CCR7+CD45RA+ naive T cells. Receptors originate from a human donor in good health. Some libraries in this study had Jurkat cell RNA spiked in.

The sample holds many counts of this clonotype. The chain uses TRBV11-2 and TRBJ2-1, with 13 bases aligning to TRBD2. J lost 5 bases, V lost 1 base, and 5 bases had no gene match. The CDR3 has 17 residues. In germline, CDR1 is SGHAT, CDR2 FQNNGV. The CDR3 region is CASSLGTSGSRHNEQFF. The CDR3 nucleotides read TGTGCCAGCAGCTTAGGGACTAGCGGGAGTAGGCACAATGAGCAGTTCTTC. The complete variable domain, with remaining parts taken from reference TRBV11-2 and TRBJ2-1, reads EAGVAQSPRYKIIEKRQSVAFWCNPISGHATLYWYQQILGQGPKLLIQFQNNGVVDDSQLPKDRFSAERLKGVDSTLKIQPAKLEDSAVYLCASSLGTSGSRHNEQFFGPGTRLTVL.

Notes on this clonotype: This may come from a read error, since a much larger clone is one base off. The genes are TRBV7-2 and TRBJ2-1; TRBD2 is a possible D gene (5 bases). V dropped 1 base and J dropped 0 bases, with 22 bases sitting between them. Germline V lookup: CDR1 SGHTA, CDR2 FQGNSA. This CDR3 is 20 amino acids long. The CDR3 spells CASSLEPSGDYFSSYNEQFF. As DNA, the CDR3 is TGTGCCAGCAGCTTAGAACCCAGCGGCGATTATTTTAGCTCCTACAATGAGCAGTTCTTC.

This clonotype was counted many times. CDR3 in amino acids: CASSLGGKGAKLFF. The DNA for the CDR3 is TGTGCCAGCAGTTTAGGAGGGAAGGGCGCAAAACTGTTTTTT. V usage is TRBV27 and J usage is TRBJ1-4; D gene ambiguous. CDR1 and CDR2 from the germline V gene are MNHEY and SMNVEV (reference sequence). This CDR3 region has 14 residues. Trimming stripped 2 bases from V and 10 bases from J, with 14 bases between.

The gene calls are TRBV19 and TRBJ2-1; 10 nucleotides align to TRBD2. Germline V gene sequence: CDR1 LNHDA, CDR2 SQIVND (reference sequence). CDR3 size: 15 residues. Trimming removed 3 bases from V and 4 bases from J; junction bases left unmatched: 3. CDR3 protein: CASSIWTSGYNEQFF. Written as DNA, the CDR3 is TGTGCCAGTAGTATCTGGACTAGCGGTTACAATGAGCAGTTCTTC.

This clonotype was picked up many times. The CDR3: CASSQTGGRNSPLHF. Here the CDR3 DNA reads TGTGCCAGCAGCCAAACAGGGGGCCGGAATTCACCCCTCCACTTT. The chain recombines TRBV14 with TRBJ1-6; 9 bases fit TRBD1. Germline V gives CDR1 SGHDN, CDR2 FVKESK. The length of the CDR3 is 15 residues. Trimming removed 2 bases from V and 7 bases from J; junction bases left unmatched: 3. The variable domain in full, with the rest retrieved from reference TRBV14 and TRBJ1-6, is EAGVTQFPSHSVIEKGQTVTLRCDPISGHDNLYWYRRVMGKEIKFLLHFVKESKQDESGMPNNRFLAERTGGTYSTLKVQPAELEDSGVYFCASSQTGGRNSPLHFGNGTRLTVT.

This clonotype was picked up many times. The chain carries TRBV19 and TRBJ2-7; 12 nucleotides align to TRBD2. This CDR3 contains 15 residues. V shed 5 bases and J 3 bases; nucleotides not matched to a gene: 5. CDR1 and CDR2 from the germline V gene are LNHDA and SQIVND (reference sequence). The CDR3 is CASSAPLAGGYEQYF. CDR3 coding DNA: TGTGCCAGTAGTGCCCCACTAGCGGGGGGCTACGAGCAGTACTTC. Using reference TRBV19 and TRBJ2-7 for the parts outside the CDR3, the full variable domain is DGGITQSPKYLFRKEGQNVTLSCEQNLNHDAMYWYRQDPGQGLRLIYYSQIVNDFQKGDIAEGYSVSREKKESFPLTVTSAQKNPTAFYLCASSAPLAGGYEQYFGPGTRLTVT.

This clonotype was counted at least ten times. The chain couples TRBV4-3 to TRBJ1-4, with D possibly being TRBD1 (5 bases). V was trimmed by 4 bases and J by 4 bases, leaving 16 bases between them. This CDR3 spans 16 amino acids. Per germline, CDR1 LGHNA and CDR2 YSLEER. The CDR3 protein is CASSPDWGDSNEKLFF. The CDR3 nucleotides read TGCGCCAGCAGCCCCGACTGGGGAGACAGTAATGAAAAACTGTTTTTT.

This clonotype was recorded a few times. This chain connects TRBV1 to TRBJ2-1; the D call TRBD1 from the table was never checked on the DNA. TRBV1 is labeled a pseudogene. The CDR3 has 16 amino acids. CDR3 region: CTSSQDYGGTGNEQFF. DNA for the CDR3: TGCACCAGCAGCCAAGATTATGGAGGGACAGGCAATGAGCAGTTCTTC.

This clonotype was counted at least ten times. The rearrangement joins TRBV11-2 to TRBJ2-7; the match to TRBD2 covers 12 bases. After removal of 5 bases from V and 0 bases from J, the junction contained 11 bases not matched to a gene. The CDR3 has 18 amino acids. The germline V gene has CDR1 SGHAT and CDR2 FQNNGV. CDR3 in DNA: TGTGCCAGCAGCCCCTCGGGCCGACTAGCGGGGGTCTCCTACGAGCAGTACTTC. This gives the protein CASSPSGRLAGVSYEQYF.

This clonotype was recorded many times. The J gene is TRBJ2-2, the V gene TRBV3-1, with 8 bases aligning to TRBD2. V gave up 5 bases and J gave up 1 base; unmatched junction bases: 12. The V gene's germline CDR1 is LGHDT and CDR2 YNNKEL (reference sequence). The CDR3 has 18 amino acids. For the CDR3, the DNA is TGTGCCAGCAGCTCAGACGTACTAGCGGAGAAGAACACCGGGGAGCTGTTTTTT. Its protein is CASSSDVLAEKNTGELFF.

This clonotype was recorded at least ten times. The V gene is TRBV24-1, the J gene TRBJ1-1; 11 positions match TRBD1. CDR1 is KGHDR, CDR2 SFDVKD, per germline. V gave up 6 bases and J gave up 5 bases; unmatched junction bases: 10. The CDR3 sequence is 16 residues long. DNA of the CDR3: TGTGCCACCAGTCACCCGGGACAGGGGGTTCAGACTGAAGCTTTCTTT. As protein: CATSHPGQGVQTEAFF.

This clonotype has a count of ten or more. The chain has TRBV4-2 and TRBJ2-2; D not certain. CDR1 and CDR2 from the germline V gene are LGHNA and YNFKEQ. V gave up 4 bases and J gave up 1 base, with 10 bases separating them. The CDR3 has 15 residues. The CDR3 region is CASSPPLRNTGELFF. In nucleotides, the CDR3 is TGTGCCAGCAGCCCCCCTCTCAGGAACACCGGGGAGCTGTTTTTT.

This clonotype has ten or more counts. Its ends do not fully match the called genes, so a read error is possible. This rearrangement joins TRBV5-6 to TRBJ2-7, with TRBD2 matching over 10 bases. This CDR3 region has 14 residues. Germline CDR1 is SGHDT and CDR2 is YYEEEE. The CDR3 DNA sequence: TGTGCCAGCAGCGCCGCCTCTAGCGGGAGCCCCTTTTTCTTC. Translating it yields CASSAASSGSPFFF.

Concerning this clonotype itself: Possible read error: a much larger clone is one base away. The conserved phenylalanine or tryptophan is not found at the CDR3 terminus, so this likely reflects a read error. The chain employs TRBV12-3 or TRBV12-4 and TRBJ1-1; D not certain. Trimming took off 6 bases at V and 6 bases at J, with 14 bases between the two ends. The CDR3 runs 13 residues. The CDR3 DNA sequence: TGTGCCAGCAGCTTGACGTTGTTTGCTGAAGCTTTCTTA. Translation: CASSLTLFAEAFL.

The V call is TRBV12-3 or TRBV12-4, the J call TRBJ2-7; weak D call: TRBD2 (6 bases). The ends were cut back, 7 bases at V and 6 bases at J, with 10 bases in the middle. The CDR3 totals 11 residues. This CDR3 reads CASTPGGEQYF. For the CDR3, the DNA is TGTGCCAGCACCCCCGGGGGCGAGCAGTACTTC.

Details on this clonotype: A much larger clonotype is one base distant, so this may be a read error. The chain uses TRBV7-6 and TRBJ1-4; D gene unclear. Germline values: CDR1 SGHVS, CDR2 FNYEAQ. The V and J ends lost 8 bases and 3 bases respectively, with 16 bases between them. This CDR3 region has 15 residues. Written as DNA, the CDR3 is TGTGCCAGCGGCCCCAAGTGGGCCCCTAATGAAAAACTGTTTTTT. Amino acid sequence: CASGPKWAPNEKLFF.

The sample holds many counts of this clonotype. The chain is built from TRBV5-1 and TRBJ2-1; the D gene is possibly TRBD2 (6 bases). This CDR3 has 18 residues. Trimming cost V 0 bases and J 6 bases, with 22 bases left between them. CDR1 and CDR2 from the germline V gene are SGHRS and YFSETQ. The CDR3 DNA sequence: TGCGCCAGCAGCTTGGAAGGGGCTTGGAGGGGTATTTTCAATGAGCAGTTCTTC. As protein: CASSLEGAWRGIFNEQFF.

This clonotype has at least ten counts. The chain joins TRBV20-1 to TRBJ1-1, with D hard to call. CDR3 length: 14 residues. Germline assignment: CDR1 DFQATT and CDR2 SNEGSKA (reference sequence). V shed 0 bases and J shed 1 base, with 9 bases lying between them. The CDR3: CSARDWETNTEAFF. CDR3 nucleotides: TGCAGTGCTAGAGATTGGGAGACGAACACTGAAGCTTTCTTT.

The table lists this clonotype with many counts. V usage is TRBV7-9 and J usage is TRBJ2-3; tentatively, D is TRBD2 (5 bases). The V and J ends lost 3 bases and 0 bases respectively, with 16 bases between them. The CDR3 spans 17 residues. Per germline, CDR1 SEHNR and CDR2 FQNEAQ (reference sequence). In DNA form, the CDR3 reads TGTGCCAGCAGCTTCGAGGGATTAAGATCTAGCACAGATACGCAGTATTTT. Translation: CASSFEGLRSSTDTQYF.

This clonotype occurred many times. The chain recombines TRBV29-1 with TRBJ2-7; D is perhaps TRBD1 or TRBD2 (5 bases each). The CDR3 extends over 13 amino acids. Germline CDR1 reads SQVTM; CDR2 reads ANQGSEA. Trimming left V 7 bases short and J 2 bases short, with 15 bases between. This CDR3 reads CSATGGLAYEQYF. For the CDR3, the DNA is TGCAGCGCCACTGGGGGTTTAGCCTACGAGCAGTACTTC.

This clonotype has more than one count but fewer than ten. The chain recombines TRBV6-1 with TRBJ2-1; D possibly uses TRBD1 or TRBD2 (6 bases each). This CDR3 is built from 17 residues. V gave up 5 bases and J gave up 0 bases, with 17 bases separating them. CDR1 MNHNS and CDR2 SASEGT come from the germline V gene. CDR3 sequence reads: CASSPPKGGFSYNEQFF. The CDR3 nucleotides are TGTGCCAGCAGTCCTCCCAAAGGGGGGTTCTCCTACAATGAGCAGTTCTTC.

This clonotype appeared many times. The V and J genes are TRBV6-2 or TRBV6-3 and TRBJ2-7; D could derive from TRBD1 or TRBD2 (6 bases each). Germline CDR1 MNHEY, CDR2 SVGEGT. The CDR3 extends over 18 amino acids. V lost 2 bases and J lost 1, with 21 bases in between. Written as DNA, the CDR3 is TGTGCCAGCAGTTACCCGATTCCCGAGGGGGGCGCGTCCTACGAGCAGTACTTC. Encoded protein: CASSYPIPEGGASYEQYF.

This clonotype was detected many times. The V gene is TRBV14, the J gene TRBJ2-3, with a possible D match to TRBD2 (6 bases). The CDR3 is 17 residues long. V gave up 0 bases and J gave up 1 base, with 14 bases separating them. CDR1 and CDR2 (germline): SGHDN, FVKESK. CDR3 sequence reads: CASSQDEEGWGTDTQYF. The CDR3, as DNA: TGTGCCAGCAGCCAAGATGAGGAGGGTTGGGGCACAGATACGCAGTATTTT.